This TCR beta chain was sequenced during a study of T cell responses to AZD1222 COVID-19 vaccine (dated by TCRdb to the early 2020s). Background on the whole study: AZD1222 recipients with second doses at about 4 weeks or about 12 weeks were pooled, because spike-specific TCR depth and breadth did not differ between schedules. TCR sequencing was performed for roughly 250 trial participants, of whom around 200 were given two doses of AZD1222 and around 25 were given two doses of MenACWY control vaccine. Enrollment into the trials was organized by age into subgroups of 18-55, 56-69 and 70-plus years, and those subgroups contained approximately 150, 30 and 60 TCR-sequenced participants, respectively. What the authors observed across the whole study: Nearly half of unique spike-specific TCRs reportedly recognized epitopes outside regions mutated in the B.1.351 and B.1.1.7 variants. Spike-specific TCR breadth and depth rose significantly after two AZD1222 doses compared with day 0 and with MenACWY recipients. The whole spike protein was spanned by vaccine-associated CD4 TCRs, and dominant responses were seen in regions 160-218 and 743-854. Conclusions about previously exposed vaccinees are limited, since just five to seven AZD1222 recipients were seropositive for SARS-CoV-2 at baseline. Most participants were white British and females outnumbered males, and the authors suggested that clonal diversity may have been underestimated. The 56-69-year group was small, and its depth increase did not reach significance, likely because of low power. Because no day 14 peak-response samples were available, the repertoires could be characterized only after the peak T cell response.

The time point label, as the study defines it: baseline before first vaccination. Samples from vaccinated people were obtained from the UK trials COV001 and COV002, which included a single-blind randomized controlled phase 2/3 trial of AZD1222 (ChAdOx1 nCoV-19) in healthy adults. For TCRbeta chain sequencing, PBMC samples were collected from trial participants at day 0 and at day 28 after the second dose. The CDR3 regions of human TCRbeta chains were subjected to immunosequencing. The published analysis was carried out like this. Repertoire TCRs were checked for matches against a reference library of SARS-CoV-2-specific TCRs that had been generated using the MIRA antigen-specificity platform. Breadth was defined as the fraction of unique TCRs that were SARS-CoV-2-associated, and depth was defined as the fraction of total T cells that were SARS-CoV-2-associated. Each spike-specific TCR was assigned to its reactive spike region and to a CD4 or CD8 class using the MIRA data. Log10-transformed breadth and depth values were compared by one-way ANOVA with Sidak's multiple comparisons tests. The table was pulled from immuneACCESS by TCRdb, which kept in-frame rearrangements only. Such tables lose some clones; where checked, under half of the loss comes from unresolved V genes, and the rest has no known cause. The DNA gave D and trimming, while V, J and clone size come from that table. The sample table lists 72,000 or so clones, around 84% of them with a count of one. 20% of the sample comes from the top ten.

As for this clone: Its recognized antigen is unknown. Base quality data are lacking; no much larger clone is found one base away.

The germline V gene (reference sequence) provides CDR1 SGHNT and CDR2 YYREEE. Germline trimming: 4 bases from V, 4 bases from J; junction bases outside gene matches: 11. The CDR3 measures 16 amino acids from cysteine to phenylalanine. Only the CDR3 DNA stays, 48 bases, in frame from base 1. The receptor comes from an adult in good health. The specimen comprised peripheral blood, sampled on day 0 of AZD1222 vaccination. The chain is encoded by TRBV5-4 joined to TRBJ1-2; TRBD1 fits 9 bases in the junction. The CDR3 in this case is CASSAPTGGGGYGYTF. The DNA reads TGTGCCAGCAGCGCGCCAACAGGGGGCGGAGGCTATGGCTACACCTTC.